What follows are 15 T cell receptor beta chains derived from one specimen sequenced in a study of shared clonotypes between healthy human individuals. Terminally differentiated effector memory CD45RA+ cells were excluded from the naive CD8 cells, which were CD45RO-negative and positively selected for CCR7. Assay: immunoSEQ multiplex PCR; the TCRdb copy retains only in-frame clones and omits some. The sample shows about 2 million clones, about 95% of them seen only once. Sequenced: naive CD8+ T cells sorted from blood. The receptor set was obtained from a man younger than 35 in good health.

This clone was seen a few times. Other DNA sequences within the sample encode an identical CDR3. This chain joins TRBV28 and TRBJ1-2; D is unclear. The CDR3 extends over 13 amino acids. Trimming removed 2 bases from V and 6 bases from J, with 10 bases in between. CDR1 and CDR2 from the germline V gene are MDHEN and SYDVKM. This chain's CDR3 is CASSLPGWDGYTF. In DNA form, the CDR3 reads TGTGCCAGCAGTTTACCCGGTTGGGATGGCTACACCTTC.

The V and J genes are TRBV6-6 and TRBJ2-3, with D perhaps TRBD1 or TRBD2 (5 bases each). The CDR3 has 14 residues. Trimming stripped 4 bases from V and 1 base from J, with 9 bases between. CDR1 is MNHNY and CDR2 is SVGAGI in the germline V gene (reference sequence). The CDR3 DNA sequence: TGTGCCAGCAGTTCCGGGGACGGCACAGATACGCAGTATTTT. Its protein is CASSSGDGTDTQYF.

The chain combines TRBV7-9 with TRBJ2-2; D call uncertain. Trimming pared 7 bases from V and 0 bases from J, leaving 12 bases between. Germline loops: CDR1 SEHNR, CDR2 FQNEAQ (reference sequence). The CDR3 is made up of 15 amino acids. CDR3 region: CASTRLASNTGELFF. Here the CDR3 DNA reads TGTGCCAGCACCCGTTTGGCCTCGAACACCGGGGAGCTGTTTTTT. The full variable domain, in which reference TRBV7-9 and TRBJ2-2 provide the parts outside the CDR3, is DTGVSQNPRHKITKRGQNVTFRCDPISEHNRLYWYRQTLGQGPEFLTYFQNEAQLEKSRLLSDRFSAERPKGSFSTLEIQRTEQGDSAMYLCASTRLASNTGELFFGEGSRLTVL.

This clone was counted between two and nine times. The CDR3 sequence is CASSLNPGGSYEQYF. The CDR3 nucleotides read TGCGCCAGCAGCTTGAATCCGGGTGGCTCCTACGAGCAGTACTTC. This chain links TRBV5-1 with TRBJ2-7; D is undetermined. The CDR3 consists of 15 residues. The V end was cut by 1 base, the J end by 0 bases, with 11 bases between. Germline lookup yields CDR1 SGHRS and CDR2 YFSETQ.

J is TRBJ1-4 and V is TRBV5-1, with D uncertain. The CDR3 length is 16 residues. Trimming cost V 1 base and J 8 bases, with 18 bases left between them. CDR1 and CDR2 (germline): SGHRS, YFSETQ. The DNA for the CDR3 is TGCGCCAGCAGCTTGCCGACGGCGGGAGATAGGGAAAAACTGTTTTTT. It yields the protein CASSLPTAGDREKLFF.

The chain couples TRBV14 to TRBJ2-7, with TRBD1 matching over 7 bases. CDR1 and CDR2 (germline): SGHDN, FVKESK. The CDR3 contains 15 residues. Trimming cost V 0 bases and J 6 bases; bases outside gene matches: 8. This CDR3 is CASSQDWTGALEQYF. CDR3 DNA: TGTGCCAGCAGCCAAGACTGGACAGGAGCACTCGAGCAGTACTTC.

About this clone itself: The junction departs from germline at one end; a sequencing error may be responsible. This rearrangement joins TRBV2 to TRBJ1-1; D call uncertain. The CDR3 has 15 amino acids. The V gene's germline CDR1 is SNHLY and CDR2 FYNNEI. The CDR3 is CASSEGLGSYTEAFF. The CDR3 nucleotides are TGTGCCAGCAGCGAAGGGCTTGGGAGTTACACTGAAGCTTTCTTT.

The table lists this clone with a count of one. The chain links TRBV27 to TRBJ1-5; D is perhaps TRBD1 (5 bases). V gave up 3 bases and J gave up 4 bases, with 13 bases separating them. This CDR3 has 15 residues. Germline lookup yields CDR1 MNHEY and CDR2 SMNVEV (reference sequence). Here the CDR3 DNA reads TGTGCCAGCAGTTTGTTTAAGGGGCCGAATCAGCCCCAGCATTTT. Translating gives CASSLFKGPNQPQHF.

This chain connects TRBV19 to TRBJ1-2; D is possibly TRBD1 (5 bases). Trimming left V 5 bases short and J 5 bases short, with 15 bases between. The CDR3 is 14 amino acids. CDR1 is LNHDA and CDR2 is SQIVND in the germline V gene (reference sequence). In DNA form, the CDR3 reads TGTGCCAGTAGTGTGGGGACGGAAGGTTATGGCTACACCTTC. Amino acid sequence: CASSVGTEGYGYTF.

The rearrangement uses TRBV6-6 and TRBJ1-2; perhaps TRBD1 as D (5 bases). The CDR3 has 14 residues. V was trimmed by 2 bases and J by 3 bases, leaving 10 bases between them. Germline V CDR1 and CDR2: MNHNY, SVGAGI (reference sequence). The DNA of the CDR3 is TGTGCCAGCAGTTACGAAGGGGTAGACTATGGCTACACCTTC. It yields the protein CASSYEGVDYGYTF.

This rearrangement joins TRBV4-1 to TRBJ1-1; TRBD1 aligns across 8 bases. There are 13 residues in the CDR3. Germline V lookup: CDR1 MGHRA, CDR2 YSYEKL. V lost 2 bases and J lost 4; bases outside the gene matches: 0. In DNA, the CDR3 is TGCGCCAGCAGCCAACAGGGGGCCACTGAAGCTTTCTTT. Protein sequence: CASSQQGATEAFF.

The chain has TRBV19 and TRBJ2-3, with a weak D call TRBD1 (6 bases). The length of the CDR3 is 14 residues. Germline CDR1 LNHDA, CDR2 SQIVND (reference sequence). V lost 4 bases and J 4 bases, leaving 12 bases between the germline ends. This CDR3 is CASSTGTGPDTQYF. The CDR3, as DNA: TGTGCCAGTAGTACGGGAACAGGGCCAGATACGCAGTATTTT.

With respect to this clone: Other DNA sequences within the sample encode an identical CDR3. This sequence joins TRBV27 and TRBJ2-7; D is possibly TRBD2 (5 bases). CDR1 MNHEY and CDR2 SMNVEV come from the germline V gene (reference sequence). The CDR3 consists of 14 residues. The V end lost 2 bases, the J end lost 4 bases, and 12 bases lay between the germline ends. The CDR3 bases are TGTGCCAGCAGTTTAGGGCTAGCTGGGTACGAGCAGTACTTC. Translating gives CASSLGLAGYEQYF.

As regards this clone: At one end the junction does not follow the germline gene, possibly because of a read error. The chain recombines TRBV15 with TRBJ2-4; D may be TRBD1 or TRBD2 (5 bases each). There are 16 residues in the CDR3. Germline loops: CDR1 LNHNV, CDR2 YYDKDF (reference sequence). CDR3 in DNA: TGTGCCACCAGTCCTCCGTTTGGGGACGCCAGAAACATTCAGTACTTC. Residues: CATSPPFGDARNIQYF.

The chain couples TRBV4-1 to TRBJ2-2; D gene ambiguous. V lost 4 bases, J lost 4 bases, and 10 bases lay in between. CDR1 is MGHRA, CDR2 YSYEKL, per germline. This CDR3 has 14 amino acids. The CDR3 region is CASSLHSATGELFF. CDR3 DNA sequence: TGCGCCAGCAGCCTCCACTCTGCCACCGGGGAGCTGTTTTTT.